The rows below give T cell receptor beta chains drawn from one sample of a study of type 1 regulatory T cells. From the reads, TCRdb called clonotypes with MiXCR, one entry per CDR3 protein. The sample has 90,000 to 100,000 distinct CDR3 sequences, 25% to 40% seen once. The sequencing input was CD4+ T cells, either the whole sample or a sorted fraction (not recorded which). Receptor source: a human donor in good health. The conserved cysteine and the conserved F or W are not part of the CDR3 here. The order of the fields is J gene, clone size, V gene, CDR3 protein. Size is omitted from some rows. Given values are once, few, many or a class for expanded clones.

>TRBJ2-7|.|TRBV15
ATSGDGLAGQEQY
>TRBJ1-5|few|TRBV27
ASSFGVNQPQH
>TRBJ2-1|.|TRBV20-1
RGSGSRNEQF
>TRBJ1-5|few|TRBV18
ASSPSGSRANQPQH
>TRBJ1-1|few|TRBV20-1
SARDAGTGNTEAF
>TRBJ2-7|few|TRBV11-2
ASSLTPNYEQY
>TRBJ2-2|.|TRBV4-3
ASSQAGANTGELF
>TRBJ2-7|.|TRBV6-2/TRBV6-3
AGRQGRGRPTYEQY
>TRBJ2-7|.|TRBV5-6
ASSSTSYEQY
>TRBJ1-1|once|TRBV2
ASRDGQGTEAF
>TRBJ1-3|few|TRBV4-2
ASSQAVGSGNTIY
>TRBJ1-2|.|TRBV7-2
ASRPTGDGGYT
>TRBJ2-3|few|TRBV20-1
SALSAGGRTDTQY
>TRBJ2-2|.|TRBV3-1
ASRVRGWTGELF
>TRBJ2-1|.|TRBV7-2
ASSLSGGSFNEQF
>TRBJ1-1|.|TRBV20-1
SASGGQMNTEAF
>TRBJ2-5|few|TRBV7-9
ASSEGQLETQY
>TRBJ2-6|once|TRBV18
ASSERIPGANVLT